These 4 T cell receptor beta chains were sequenced from one sample in a study of T cell responses to AZD1222 COVID-19 vaccine. Some clones are missing from TCRdb's copy, which holds only in-frame ones; the method was immunoSEQ multiplex PCR. This table holds about 130,000 clones, less than 95% found once. This specimen was peripheral blood, taken on day 0 of MenACWY control vaccination. The receptors originated from an adult in good health.

This chain connects TRBV4-1 to TRBJ2-2; a weak D match, TRBD1 (6 bases). V was trimmed by 1 base and J by 5 bases, leaving 11 bases between them. Germline loops: CDR1 MGHRA, CDR2 YSYEKL. The CDR3 extends over 15 amino acids. The CDR3 sequence: CASSQAGQWTGELFF. The CDR3 coding sequence is TGCGCCAGCAGCCAAGCCGGACAGTGGACCGGGGAGCTGTTTTTT.

The rearrangement links TRBV27 to TRBJ2-5; TRBD2 aligns across 8 bases. The CDR3 totals 18 residues. V was clipped by 5 bases and J by 2 bases; unmatched bases: 16. Germline assignment: CDR1 MNHEY and CDR2 SMNVEV (reference sequence). The CDR3 DNA sequence: TGTGCCAGCAGTCCTCTAGGGGAAACAGCGGGAGAGCAAGAGACCCAGTACTTC. Its protein is CASSPLGETAGEQETQYF.

J is TRBJ1-4 and V is TRBV12-3 or TRBV12-4; D is unresolved. This CDR3 contains 13 residues. V lost 6 bases to trimming and J lost 8 bases, with 13 bases between them. The CDR3 DNA is TGTGCCAGCAGAACCAAACTAGGCGAAAAACTGTTTTTT. It specifies CASRTKLGEKLFF.

The V call is TRBV7-9, the J call TRBJ1-1, with TRBD1 matching 9 bases. The CDR3 totals 17 residues. Trimming removed 5 bases from V and 2 bases from J; junction bases left unmatched: 12. In germline, CDR1 is SEHNR, CDR2 FQNEAQ (reference sequence). CDR3 bases: TGTGCCAGCAGCCAAATCCCCGGGACAGGGCTTAACACTGAAGCTTTCTTT. Translating it yields CASSQIPGTGLNTEAFF.